The clone carrying this T cell receptor beta chain appeared a few times. What it binds is unknown. The germline V and J ends were trimmed by 4 bases and 3 bases, with 10 bases remaining between them. Germline CDR1 SNHLY, CDR2 FYNNEI. The CDR3 is made up of 13 amino acids. The data belong to a study of T cell responses to AZD1222 COVID-19 vaccine. Findings and caveats of the study: The sample set comprised mostly white British donors with more females, and clonal diversity was possibly underestimated. Elevations in Spike-specific TCR breadth and depth followed administration of two AZD1222 doses. Repertoire sampling occurred only after the peak T cell response.

Measured with immunoSEQ multiplex PCR; TCRdb has only the in-frame clones, and not every one. The sample contains 150,000 to 180,000 clones, roughly 90% of which appear only once. Source: peripheral blood, taken on day 0 of AZD1222 vaccination. The chain joins TRBV2 to TRBJ2-7; D is possibly TRBD2 (6 bases). This sequence was found in an adult in good health. As DNA, the CDR3 is TGTGCCAGCAGTGGCGGGGCGGTCTACGAGCAGTACTTC. Its protein product is CASSGGAVYEQYF. Using reference TRBV2 and TRBJ2-7 for the parts outside the CDR3, the full variable domain is EPEVTQTPSHQVTQMGQEVILRCVPISNHLYFYWYRQILGQKVEFLVSFYNNEISEKSEIFDDQFSVERPDGSNFTLKIRSTKLEDSAMYFCASSGGAVYEQYFGPGTRLTVT.